The next 23 T cell receptor beta chains were all read from a single sample in a study of cytomegalovirus exposure and HLA in healthy donors. A multiplex PCR was run with 60 Vbeta primers and 13 Jbeta primers. Using immunoSEQ multiplex PCR, the repertoire was profiled, and TCRdb retains in-frame clones only, with some absent. Altogether about 160,000 clones are present, about 80% being singletons, with the ten largest covering roughly 5%. The sequenced material came from PBMCs. The receptors were sampled from a man aged 30 to 45 in good health and CMV-seronegative.

The chain uses TRBV30 and TRBJ1-5, with 11 bases identical to TRBD1. Looked up from germline, CDR1 is GTSNPN and CDR2 is SVGIG (reference sequence). The CDR3 sequence is 15 residues long. V lost 0 bases and J lost 4; bases outside the gene matches: 2. The chain's CDR3 is CAWSVGQGANQPQHF. In DNA form, the CDR3 reads TGTGCCTGGAGTGTAGGACAGGGGGCAAATCAGCCCCAGCATTTT. The variable domain in full, with the rest retrieved from reference TRBV30 and TRBJ1-5, is SQTIHQWPATLVQPVGSPLSLECTVEGTSNPNLYWYRQAAGRGLQLLFYSVGIGQISSEVPQNLSASRPQDRQFILSSKKLLLSDSGFYLCAWSVGQGANQPQHFGDGTRLSIL.

The V gene is TRBV9, the J gene TRBJ2-5; tentatively, D is TRBD2 (6 bases). The end of the DNA aligns better with TRBJ2-7, so the J call may be wrong. Germline V lookup: CDR1 SGDLS, CDR2 YYNGEE. The CDR3 has 14 amino acids. CDR3 amino acids: CASSVGGREDEQYF. In DNA, the CDR3 is TGTGCCAGCAGCGTAGGTGGCAGGGAGGACGAGCAGTACTTC.

This rearrangement joins TRBV25-1 to TRBJ2-1; TRBD2 matches 9 bases. Germline assignment: CDR1 MGHDK and CDR2 SYGVNS. This CDR3 contains 13 residues. V was pared by 8 bases and J by 9 bases, with 8 bases of the junction left unmatched. The CDR3 loop reads CASGASGRSEQFF. The CDR3 nucleotides are TGTGCCAGCGGAGCGAGCGGGAGGTCTGAGCAGTTCTTC.

This chain connects TRBV19 to TRBJ2-5; 15 bases map to TRBD2. After removal of 5 bases from V and 4 bases from J, the junction contained 5 bases not matched to a gene. The germline V gene encodes CDR1 LNHDA and CDR2 SQIVND (reference sequence). The CDR3 covers 16 residues. Here the CDR3 reads CASSPGLAGGPETQYF. For the CDR3, the DNA is TGTGCCAGTAGTCCTGGACTAGCGGGGGGGCCAGAGACCCAGTACTTC.

This clone was detected only a few times. The V gene is TRBV6-6, the J gene TRBJ2-1, with TRBD1 as a possible D gene (5 bases). Trimming removed 8 bases at V and 6 bases at J, with 11 bases between. CDR3 length: 12 amino acids. CDR1 and CDR2 from the germline V gene are MNHNY and SVGAGI (reference sequence). CDR3 DNA: TGTGCCAGCCGCCGTGACAGCAATGAGCAGTTCTTC. This sequence encodes CASRRDSNEQFF.

This clone was counted once. Distinct nucleotide sequences in the sample also encode this CDR3. V usage is TRBV2 and J usage is TRBJ2-5; the match to TRBD1 covers 9 bases. V gave up 6 bases and J gave up 2 bases; unmatched junction bases: 4. The CDR3 has 14 amino acids. Germline CDR1 is SNHLY and CDR2 is FYNNEI. CDR3 nucleotides: TGTGCCAGCAGAGGACAGGGGCATCAAGAGACCCAGTACTTC. It translates to CASRGQGHQETQYF.

This clone was observed a few times. CDR3 amino acids: CATSRSRAYNEQFF. CDR3 bases: TGTGCCACATCCCGGTCCAGGGCCTACAATGAGCAGTTCTTC. V is TRBV19 and J is TRBJ2-1, with D tentatively TRBD1 (5 bases). The CDR3 is 14 residues long. The V and J ends lost 10 bases and 2 bases respectively, with 15 bases between them. Per germline, CDR1 LNHDA and CDR2 SQIVND (reference sequence). Drawing the rest from reference TRBV19 and TRBJ2-1, the complete variable domain is DGGITQSPKYLFRKEGQNVTLSCEQNLNHDAMYWYRQDPGQGLRLIYYSQIVNDFQKGDIAEGYSVSREKKESFPLTVTSAQKNPTAFYLCATSRSRAYNEQFFGPGTRLTVL.

The chain couples TRBV19 to TRBJ1-1, with D tentatively TRBD1 (6 bases). This CDR3 spans 14 amino acids. V gave up 10 bases and J gave up 1 base, with 16 bases separating them. The V gene's germline CDR1 is LNHDA and CDR2 SQIVND (reference sequence). The CDR3, as DNA: TGTGCCATCGAACCAGGGGCCGGGAACACTGAAGCTTTCTTT. This sequence encodes CAIEPGAGNTEAFF.

The J gene is TRBJ2-7, the V gene TRBV6-6; D call uncertain. Trimming removed 4 bases at V and 5 bases at J, with 6 bases between. Germline V lookup: CDR1 MNHNY, CDR2 SVGAGI (reference sequence). The CDR3 covers 11 residues. CDR3: CASSSKHEQYF. CDR3 in DNA: TGTGCCAGCAGTTCCAAGCACGAGCAGTACTTC.

This rearrangement joins TRBV15 to TRBJ1-5, with D unresolved. CDR3 length equals 13 residues. V lost 5 bases and J lost 6, with 11 bases in between. In germline, CDR1 is LNHNV, CDR2 YYDKDF (reference sequence). CDR3 in amino acids: CATSPNRGQPQHF. The DNA for the CDR3 is TGTGCCACCAGCCCCAATCGGGGTCAGCCCCAGCATTTT.

The chain recombines TRBV5-1 with TRBJ2-2; 8 nucleotides agree with TRBD2. From germline, CDR1 is SGHRS and CDR2 YFSETQ. CDR3 length: 16 residues. V was clipped by 10 bases and J by 6 bases; unmatched bases: 17. CDR3 in amino acids: CAVRALAGRGAGELFF. The CDR3 coding sequence is TGCGCCGTAAGGGCATTAGCGGGACGAGGGGCCGGGGAGCTGTTTTTT.

The V gene is TRBV5-4, the J gene TRBJ2-7; the match to TRBD2 covers 7 bases. The CDR3 length is 16 residues. Germline CDR1 reads SGHNT; CDR2 reads YYREEE (reference sequence). Trimming cost V 4 bases and J 5 bases; bases outside gene matches: 15. DNA for the CDR3: TGTGCCAGCAGCCGCGACACACATGGGGAGGGTCACGAGCAGTACTTC. This sequence encodes CASSRDTHGEGHEQYF.

This clone was seen only a few times. The rearrangement joins TRBV28 to TRBJ2-7; perhaps TRBD2 as D (5 bases). The germline CDR1 and CDR2 sequences are MDHEN and SYDVKM. The CDR3 consists of 13 residues. The V end was cut by 10 bases, the J end by 2 bases, with 15 bases between. The CDR3 DNA reads TGTGCCACCCGGAGGAGTACTACCTACGAGCAGTACTTC. It is translated as CATRRSTTYEQYF.

The chain joins TRBV19 to TRBJ1-3; unclear D gene. Germline-derived CDR1 and CDR2 are LNHDA and SQIVND (reference sequence). The CDR3 sequence is 14 residues long. With 3 bases removed from V and 0 bases from J, the gap between germline ends came to 6 bases. The CDR3 protein is CASSISSSGNTIYF. The CDR3 region has the DNA TGTGCCAGTAGTATTTCCAGCTCTGGAAACACCATATATTTT.

This chain links TRBV5-6 with TRBJ2-5; possible D gene TRBD2, 7 bases. Germline V lookup: CDR1 SGHDT, CDR2 YYEEEE. This CDR3 is 14 amino acids long. Trimming cost V 3 bases and J 7 bases, with 16 bases left between them. The CDR3: CASSSGGGGRTQYF. CDR3 in DNA: TGTGCCAGCAGCTCTGGGGGGGGCGGGCGGACCCAGTACTTC.

The rearrangement links TRBV30 to TRBJ1-2; no reliable D call. Trimming took 0 bases from V and 7 from J, leaving 9 bases between them. Germline lookup yields CDR1 GTSNPN and CDR2 SVGIG (reference sequence). This CDR3 spans 12 amino acids. The CDR3 nucleotides read TGTGCCTGGAGTGTACCAGGAACTGGCTACACCTTC. This codes for CAWSVPGTGYTF. The variable domain in full, completed from reference TRBV30 and TRBJ1-2, reads SQTIHQWPATLVQPVGSPLSLECTVEGTSNPNLYWYRQAAGRGLQLLFYSVGIGQISSEVPQNLSASRPQDRQFILSSKKLLLSDSGFYLCAWSVPGTGYTFGSGTRLTVV.

The rearrangement uses TRBV27 and TRBJ1-5; D gene unclear. The CDR3 is 15 residues long. Germline V CDR1 and CDR2: MNHEY, SMNVEV (reference sequence). Trimming pared 7 bases from V and 7 bases from J, leaving 20 bases between. DNA of the CDR3: TGTGCCAGCAAAAACCGGGTCGACGTAGAACAGCCCCAGCATTTT. This sequence encodes CASKNRVDVEQPQHF.

The V call is TRBV28, the J call TRBJ2-2, with a weak D call TRBD2 (6 bases). The CDR3 has 14 residues. Trimming took off 9 bases at V and 1 base at J, with 12 bases between the two ends. CDR1 and CDR2 from the germline V gene are MDHEN and SYDVKM. In DNA, the CDR3 is TGTGCCAGTCGGGACTGGGGGAACACCGGGGAGCTGTTTTTT. The encoded protein is CASRDWGNTGELFF. The entire variable domain, with the rest obtained from reference TRBV28 and TRBJ2-2, is as follows: DVKVTQSSRYLVKRTGEKVFLECVQDMDHENMFWYRQDPGLGLRLIYFSYDVKMKEKGDIPEGYSVSREKKERFSLILESASTNQTSMYLCASRDWGNTGELFFGEGSRLTVL.

V and J are TRBV28 and TRBJ1-3, with a possible D match to TRBD1 (5 bases). The CDR3 runs 15 residues. The germline V and J ends were trimmed by 3 bases and 0 bases, with 9 bases remaining between them. Germline CDR1 reads MDHEN; CDR2 reads SYDVKM. CDR3 DNA sequence: TGTGCCAGCAGTTTTCCAGGGATCTCTGGAAACACCATATATTTT. It translates to CASSFPGISGNTIYF.

This chain links TRBV28 with TRBJ2-1; 7 positions agree with TRBD1. There are 13 residues in the CDR3. CDR1 and CDR2 (germline): MDHEN, SYDVKM. Losses at the gene ends were 3 bases for V and 6 bases for J; bases not matched to a gene: 2. CDR3 amino acids: CASSFPGGNEQFF. Here the CDR3 DNA reads TGTGCCAGCAGTTTTCCAGGGGGCAATGAGCAGTTCTTC.

The chain is built from TRBV19 and TRBJ1-5; D unresolved. CDR1 is LNHDA, CDR2 SQIVND, per germline (reference sequence). The CDR3 consists of 13 residues. Trimming took off 8 bases at V and 3 bases at J, with 11 bases between the two ends. The CDR3 region has the DNA TGTGCCAGTCGCCGACGGGTCAATCAGCCCCAGCATTTT. Translated: CASRRRVNQPQHF.

V usage is TRBV6-1 and J usage is TRBJ2-3; 7 bases line up with TRBD2. V lost 4 bases to trimming and J lost 3 bases; unmatched junction nucleotides: 7. The germline gives CDR1 MNHNS, CDR2 SASEGT. The CDR3 has 15 amino acids. DNA of the CDR3: TGTGCCAGCAGTGGATCAACGGGAGGAACAGATACGCAGTATTTT. This gives the protein CASSGSTGGTDTQYF.

The chain is built from TRBV27 and TRBJ1-1; tentative D call: TRBD1 (5 bases). The CDR3 totals 16 residues. Per germline, CDR1 MNHEY and CDR2 SMNVEV (reference sequence). V lost 6 bases to trimming and J lost 0 bases, with 17 bases between them. The CDR3 is CASRTWGGRLNTEAFF. Here the CDR3 DNA reads TGTGCCAGCAGAACTTGGGGGGGACGGTTGAACACTGAAGCTTTCTTT.